The 17 T cell receptor beta chains below were found in one sample sequenced in a study of beta chain features in type 1 diabetes. The isolated RNA, all of it, was reverse transcribed, so expressed TCRB transcripts were what got sequenced. Data came from immunoSEQ multiplex PCR; TCRdb stores just in-frame clones and leaves some out. The sample lists about 620,000 clones; 15% to 17% were seen once. Material: naive CD4+ T cells from blood. The receptors were sampled from a man aged 18-30 years in good health.

The CDR3 loop reads CAIFTSWALRNQPQHF. The CDR3, as DNA: TGTGCCATCTTTACATCGTGGGCCCTCCGCAATCAGCCCCAGCATTTT. The rearrangement uses TRBV13 and TRBJ1-5; D remains unclear. V lost 10 bases, J lost 2 bases, and 21 bases lay in between. The germline V gene encodes CDR1 PRHDT and CDR2 FYEKMQ (reference sequence). CDR3 length: 16 amino acids.

The chain has TRBV19 and TRBJ2-7, with a possible D match to TRBD2 (7 bases). V was pared by 5 bases and J by 1 base, with 15 bases between. The CDR3 length is 15 residues. From germline, CDR1 is LNHDA and CDR2 SQIVND (reference sequence). The CDR3 DNA is TGTGCCAGTAGTTCCCCGGAGGGGGGGTCCTACGAGCAGTACTTC. Its translation is CASSSPEGGSYEQYF.

In this sample, this clone turned up a few times. This chain connects TRBV4-1 to TRBJ1-2, with a possible D match to TRBD1 (6 bases). The CDR3 has 12 residues. Trimming removed 6 bases from V and 5 bases from J, with 10 bases in between. CDR1 and CDR2 (germline): MGHRA, YSYEKL. This chain's CDR3 is CASSEGGYGYTF. The CDR3 DNA sequence: TGCGCCAGCAGTGAGGGGGGTTATGGCTACACCTTC.

This clone was observed a handful of times. The chain employs TRBV4-3 and TRBJ1-1; 7 nucleotides align to TRBD1. The CDR3 spans 15 residues. J was trimmed by 0 bases and V by 4 bases; bases with no gene match: 5. Germline CDR1 reads LGHNA; CDR2 reads YSLEER. This CDR3 reads CASSPSGTVNTEAFF. The CDR3 region has the DNA TGCGCCAGCAGCCCTTCCGGGACAGTGAACACTGAAGCTTTCTTT.

CDR3 nucleotides: TGTGCCAGCAGTTATATGGGCAGCCAAGAGACCCAGTACTTC. Protein sequence: CASSYMGSQETQYF. The chain couples TRBV28 to TRBJ2-5; no firm D call. Germline assignment: CDR1 MDHEN and CDR2 SYDVKM. The V gene lost 4 bases and the J gene lost 1 base, with 10 bases spanning the gap. The CDR3 runs 14 residues. Full variable domain (remainder filled in from reference TRBV28 and TRBJ2-5): DVKVTQSSRYLVKRTGEKVFLECVQDMDHENMFWYRQDPGLGLRLIYFSYDVKMKEKGDIPEGYSVSREKKERFSLILESASTNQTSMYLCASSYMGSQETQYFGPGTRLLVL.

This chain uses TRBV5-1 with TRBJ2-1; D is uncertain. Trimming removed 4 bases from V and 13 bases from J, with 18 bases in between. CDR3 length: 13 residues. Germline V CDR1 and CDR2: SGHRS, YFSETQ. The CDR3 sequence: CASSKGAPSQQFF. The CDR3 DNA reads as TGCGCCAGCAGCAAAGGAGCTCCGAGTCAACAGTTCTTC.

A few counts support this clone. The J gene is TRBJ2-2, the V gene TRBV29-1; TRBD1 matches at 7 bases. V trimming: 4 bases; J trimming: 0 bases; junction bases outside the gene matches: 8. The germline V gene has CDR1 SQVTM and CDR2 ANQGSEA. The CDR3 spans 16 residues. CDR3 region: CSVGALGQPNTGELFF. In DNA, the CDR3 is TGCAGCGTTGGGGCTTTGGGACAGCCGAACACCGGGGAGCTGTTTTTT.

This sequence joins TRBV15 and TRBJ2-1; D not resolved. The CDR3 extends over 20 amino acids. V was cut by 1 base and J by 0 bases, with 22 bases left in between. Germline CDR1 LNHNV, CDR2 YYDKDF (reference sequence). The CDR3 loop is CATSRGWASPKFSSYNEQFF. The DNA for the CDR3 is TGTGCCACCAGCAGAGGATGGGCCAGCCCCAAATTCAGCTCCTACAATGAGCAGTTCTTC. Full variable domain (outside the CDR3, taken from reference TRBV15 and TRBJ2-1): DAMVIQNPRYQVTQFGKPVTLSCSQTLNHNVMYWYQQKSSQAPKLLFHYYDKDFNNEADTPDNFQSRRPNTSFCFLDIRSPGLGDTAMYLCATSRGWASPKFSSYNEQFFGPGTRLTVL.

The sample holds a few counts of this clone. J is TRBJ1-1 and V is TRBV25-1; no firm D call. Deletions cut 5 bases from V and 1 base from J, with 14 bases between. From germline, CDR1 is MGHDK and CDR2 SYGVNS. This CDR3 contains 15 residues. The CDR3 protein is CASSLSGITNTEAFF. The CDR3 region has the DNA TGTGCCAGCAGTCTATCCGGGATAACGAACACTGAAGCTTTCTTT.

The sample holds a few counts of this clone. This chain connects TRBV6-1 to TRBJ2-1, with TRBD2 matching 8 bases. V lost 2 bases to trimming and J lost 6 bases; unmatched junction nucleotides: 6. This CDR3 is 15 amino acids long. Per germline, CDR1 MNHNS and CDR2 SASEGT. The CDR3: CASSETSGGFNEQFF. DNA of the CDR3: TGTGCCAGCAGTGAAACGAGCGGGGGATTCAATGAGCAGTTCTTC.

CDR3 nucleotides: TGTGCCAGCAGCCCAGACAGGGTTGGGACTGAAGCTTTCTTT. It translates to CASSPDRVGTEAFF. The chain recombines TRBV7-2 with TRBJ1-1, with 7 positions matching TRBD1. Germline loops: CDR1 SGHTA, CDR2 FQGNSA. V trimming: 5 bases; J trimming: 5 bases; junction bases outside the gene matches: 8. This CDR3 comprises 14 residues.

The J gene is TRBJ2-1, the V gene TRBV5-1; TRBD2 matches at 7 bases. The germline gives CDR1 SGHRS, CDR2 YFSETQ. The CDR3 covers 16 residues. After removal of 1 base from V and 9 bases from J, the junction contained 13 bases not matched to a gene. CDR3 region: CASSLRLADSTSEQFF. The CDR3 DNA sequence: TGCGCCAGCAGCTTGAGGCTAGCGGACTCAACATCTGAGCAGTTCTTC.

The CDR3 region is CASSLPGLSGNTIYF. The CDR3 DNA reads as TGTGCCAGCAGCCTCCCTGGACTCTCTGGAAACACCATATATTTT. The chain joins TRBV5-4 to TRBJ1-3, with no clear D. In germline, CDR1 is SGHNT, CDR2 YYREEE (reference sequence). CDR3 length: 15 residues. Deletions cut 4 bases from V and 0 bases from J, with 11 bases between.

The V call is TRBV19, the J call TRBJ1-5; TRBD1 matches at 9 bases. With V trimmed by 5 bases and J by 6 bases, 11 bases remained unmatched. The CDR3 runs 16 residues. The germline CDR1 and CDR2 sequences are LNHDA and SQIVND (reference sequence). DNA for the CDR3: TGTGCCAGTAGTCTACTACAGGGGGCGCACGGTCAGCCCCAGCATTTT. Translated: CASSLLQGAHGQPQHF.

J is TRBJ1-1 and V is TRBV25-1; a possible D gene is TRBD1 (6 bases). V was shortened by 2 bases and J by 5 bases, with 15 bases between the two germline ends. The CDR3 is 15 residues long. In germline, CDR1 is MGHDK, CDR2 SYGVNS. The CDR3 reads CASSEQGIGVTEAFF. Written as DNA, the CDR3 is TGTGCCAGCAGTGAACAGGGGATCGGGGTAACTGAAGCTTTCTTT.

The chain uses TRBV9 and TRBJ2-4, with D possibly TRBD1 on 7 matching bases. Germline V gene data show CDR1 as SGDLS and CDR2 as YYNGEE. The V end was cut by 0 bases, the J end by 9 bases, with 16 bases between. This CDR3 is built from 15 residues. The chain's CDR3 is CASSVAAGTESIQYF. CDR3 nucleotides: TGTGCCAGCAGCGTAGCGGCGGGGACAGAGAGCATTCAGTACTTC.

A few counts support this clone. The V and J genes are TRBV29-1 and TRBJ1-2; no clear D. The germline CDR1 and CDR2 sequences are SQVTM and ANQGSEA. The CDR3 runs to 15 residues. The V end was cut by 5 bases, the J end by 2 bases, with 18 bases between. This CDR3 reads CSVRRSQARNYGYTF. The CDR3 DNA follows: TGCAGCGTTCGGAGATCGCAGGCGCGGAACTATGGCTACACCTTC.